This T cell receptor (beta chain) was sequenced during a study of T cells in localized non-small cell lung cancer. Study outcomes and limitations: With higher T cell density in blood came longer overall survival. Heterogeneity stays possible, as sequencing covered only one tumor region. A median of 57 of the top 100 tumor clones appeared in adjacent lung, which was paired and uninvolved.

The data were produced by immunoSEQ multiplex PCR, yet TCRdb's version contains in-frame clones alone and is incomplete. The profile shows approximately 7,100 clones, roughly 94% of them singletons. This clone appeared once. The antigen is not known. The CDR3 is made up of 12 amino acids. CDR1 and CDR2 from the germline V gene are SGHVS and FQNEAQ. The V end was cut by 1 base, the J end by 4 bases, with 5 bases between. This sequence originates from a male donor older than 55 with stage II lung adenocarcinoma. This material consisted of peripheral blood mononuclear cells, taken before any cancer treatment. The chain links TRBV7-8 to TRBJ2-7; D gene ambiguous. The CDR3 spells CASSLESYEQYF. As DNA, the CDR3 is TGTGCCAGCAGCTTAGAGAGTTACGAGCAGTACTTC.